Listed below are T cell receptor beta chains from one sample, sequenced in a study of molecular identifiers for immune sequencing clone quantification. TCRdb fed the PCR reads into MiXCR, producing one record per CDR3 protein. The sample consists of some 590,000 distinct CDR3 sequences, roughly 27% of them appearing once. Sequencing input: naive CD8+ T cells from blood, with Jurkat cell RNA spiked in. The receptor source for this set is a human donor in good health. Some libraries in this study had Jurkat cell RNA spiked in. The CDR3 runs from the conserved cysteine through the conserved F or W. The D gene is left open where the match is weak. Clone size, where shown, is once, few, many, or a class for clones that have expanded.

>TRBJ1-5|many|-|TRBV2
TGTGCCAGCAGTGAATGGGACACCCAGCATCAGCCCCAGCATTTT
CASSEWDTQHQPQHF
>TRBJ2-7|few|-|TRBV7-9
TGTGCCAGCAGCCCCCCGGGCTCTACGTACGAGCAGTACTTC
CASSPPGSTYEQYF
>TRBJ2-5|-|TRBD2|TRBV12-3/TRBV12-4
TGTGCCAGCAGTTTAGATGGCCCGGGAGCGGGGGCACAAGAGACCCAGTACTTC
CASSLDGPGAGAQETQYF
>TRBJ1-1|few|TRBD1|TRBV20-1
TGCAGTGCTAGAGCCCGCCGGACAGGGGCGATGAACACTGAAGCTTTCTTT
CSARARRTGAMNTEAFF
>TRBJ1-1|many|-|TRBV29-1
TGCAGCTCCCCGGGGGGGGACACTGAAGCTTTCTTT
CSSPGGDTEAFF
>TRBJ2-3|many|TRBD2|TRBV5-8
TGTGCCAGCAGCACCGGGACTAGCGGGAGTGCAGATACGCAGTATTTT
CASSTGTSGSADTQYF
>TRBJ2-5|few|-|TRBV6-2/TRBV6-3
TGTGCCAGCAGCTGGGACCGCACCCAAGAGACCCAGTACTTC
CASSWDRTQETQYF
>TRBJ2-2|-|-|TRBV14
TGTGCCAGCAGCCAAGATTTGTCAGCTGCCGGGGAGCTGTTTTTT
CASSQDLSAAGELFF
>TRBJ1-1|few|-|TRBV6-6
TGTGCCAGCAGGCCACAGCAAAGCACTGAAGCTTTCTTT
CASRPQQSTEAFF
>TRBJ2-5|many|-|TRBV27
TGTGCCAGCAGTTCTATAGGGCCGTCCCATGAAGAGACCCAGTACTTC
CASSSIGPSHEETQYF
>TRBJ1-3|-|-|TRBV27
TGTGCCAGCAGTTTGGGGAGGGGTGGAAACACCATATATTTT
CASSLGRGGNTIYF
>TRBJ2-2|many|-|TRBV15
TGTGCCACCAGCAGAGAGGAACAGGCCACTCCGGACACCGGGGAGCTGTTTTTT
CATSREEQATPDTGELFF
>TRBJ1-1|-|-|TRBV19
TGTGCCAGTAACCCGACAGTGAACACTGAAGCTCTCTTT
CASNPTVNTEALF
>TRBJ1-2|-|-|TRBV20-1
TGCAGTGCTAGAGTGGCGAAAATCGTCGGCTACACCTTC
CSARVAKIVGYTF
>TRBJ2-1|few|-|TRBV7-9
TGTGCCAGCAGCGCCTACCCCCTCTACAATGAGCAGTTCTTC
CASSAYPLYNEQFF
>TRBJ1-1|many|-|TRBV5-1
TGCGCCAGCAGCACTGACAGTGTGAACACTGAAGCTTTCTTT
CASSTDSVNTEAFF
>TRBJ2-1|-|-|TRBV11-2
TGTGCCAGCAGCTTAGGGGTCAATGTGCAGTTCTTC
CASSLGVNVQFF
>TRBJ1-5|-|-|TRBV2
TGTGCCAGCAGTGAGTTGCTGGGGGGCGCTCAGCCCCCGCATTTT
CASSELLGGAQPPHF
>TRBJ2-1|many|TRBD2|TRBV11-2
TGTGCCAGCAGCTTAGGGGGACTAGCTTTAGGGCAGTTCTTC
CASSLGGLALGQFF
>TRBJ2-7|many|-|TRBV20-1
TGCAGTGCCATTAGCGTCGCCTACGAGCAGTACTTC
CSAISVAYEQYF
>TRBJ2-3|many|-|TRBV13
TGTGCCAGCAGCTTAAGGCTGAGTGCATCCCCAGGAGATACGCAGTATTTT
CASSLRLSASPGDTQYF
>TRBJ2-3|-|-|TRBV12-3/TRBV12-4
TGTGCCAGCAGTTTAGTCACAGCTCCGCAGTATTTT
CASSLVTAPQYF
>TRBJ2-5|many|TRBD2|TRBV13
TGTGCCAGCAGCCCAACCCCCACTAGCGGCCAAGAGACCCAGTACTTC
CASSPTPTSGQETQYF